A selection of T cell receptor beta chains follows, all from one sample in a study of cytomegalovirus exposure and HLA in healthy donors. Here immunoSEQ multiplex PCR was the method, and the copy in TCRdb shows in-frame clones only, minus some. The table lists 80,000 to 100,000 clones, roughly three quarters of them singletons. The sequencing sample was made of PBMCs. The receptors shown here come from a man in his forties or fifties in good health and CMV-seronegative. The conserved cysteine and the conserved F or W are not part of the CDR3 here.

TRBJ2-7,TRBV27,ASSFGQGTTAEQY
TRBJ2-7,TRBV7-2,ASSLGGRTEQY
TRBJ1-6,TRBV5-1,ASSLQGRESPLH
TRBJ2-4,TRBV6-1,ASQSRALIDIQY
TRBJ2-7,TRBV7-6,ASSLYGSSYEQY
TRBJ1-1,TRBV7-9,ASSLGSGVNTEAF
TRBJ1-4,TRBV5-1,ASSARGRHEKLF
TRBJ1-2,TRBV2,ASSVDRMAGYT
TRBJ1-2,TRBV28,ASSATGGGYGYT
.,TRBV18,ASSWDRFSYEQY
TRBJ2-3,TRBV5-4,ASRRGGSTDTQY
TRBJ1-2,TRBV11-2,ASSFVEGLAGYT
TRBJ2-7,TRBV5-1,ASSREGEQY
TRBJ2-1,TRBV7-9,ASSARKRNEQF
TRBJ2-1,TRBV20-1,SANLRNEQF
TRBJ2-1,TRBV5-8,ASSLELAGGYNEQF
TRBJ2-5,TRBV7-9,ASSPHGQNQETQY
TRBJ2-1,TRBV13,ASSLNADEQF
TRBJ1-1,TRBV6-5,ASSTLNTEAF
TRBJ2-5,TRBV11-2,ASSFPQGVETQY
TRBJ2-4,TRBV7-9,ASSSGQGEGGSAKNIQY
TRBJ1-2,TRBV27,ASSSPGGGDYGYT
TRBJ2-1,TRBV29-1,SVDPTSGGRNEQF
TRBJ1-5,TRBV19,ASSIDLNSNQPQH
TRBJ1-5,TRBV19,ASSQQGLLNQPQH
TRBJ2-5,TRBV18,ASRTSGRTETQY
TRBJ2-7,TRBV5-4,ASSGPDRGTYEQY
TRBJ1-1,TRBV7-9,SSSLGFAEAF
TRBJ2-7,TRBV6-5,ASSQTGDPSYEQY
.,TRBV15,ATSRKSGTGVSYEQY
TRBJ1-2,TRBV29-1,SVEWRRLTKGYT
TRBJ1-1,TRBV7-9,ASSAPRRTEAF
TRBJ1-4,TRBV30,AWTRQGIGNEKLF
TRBJ1-3,TRBV5-5,ASSLAGNSGNTIY
TRBJ2-2,TRBV11-1,ASSLSTGTFIGELF
TRBJ2-7,TRBV2,ASSEAIYEQY
TRBJ2-2,TRBV6-5,ASSWTGGNTGELF
TRBJ1-2,TRBV27,ASRMGQGANYGYT